This T cell receptor beta chain was observed in a study of blood T cells in healthy people across ages. Study in general: The template switching approach captured approximately one barcoded beta molecule for every two T cells. Broader study findings: Among T cells, TCR beta diversity per million cells dropped roughly linearly as age rose. Naive T cell percentage by flow cytometry tracked strongly with beta diversity.

In germline, CDR1 is SEHNR, CDR2 FQNEAQ (reference sequence). This CDR3 has 14 residues. Trimming stripped 5 bases from V and 3 bases from J, with 14 bases between. Combining a sample-barcoded 5' primer with a J-beta primer mix, a second PCR ran for about 7 to 11 cycles. Each cDNA molecule, via a template-switch adaptor with 12 random nucleotides, was tagged. One entry per CDR3 protein results from TCRdb running MiXCR on the 5' RACE reads. The data hold some 800,000 distinct CDR3 sequences, with more than 40% observed a single time. Comment on this clonotype: No antigen is known for it.

This sequence joins TRBV7-9 and TRBJ2-7, with unresolved D. Sequenced sample: blood. The receptor's source is a man in his 60s in good health. The CDR3: CASSPRTELYEQYF. DNA for the CDR3: TGTGCCAGCAGCCCCCGGACGGAACTCTACGAGCAGTACTTC.